A selection of T cell receptor beta chains follows, all from one sample in a study of CD8 T cells in Susac syndrome. TCRdb recomputed calls from the immunoSEQ multiplex PCR reads with MiXCR, one row per CDR3 protein. The repertoire holds roughly 200,000 distinct CDR3 sequences, with more than 85% as singletons. Sequencing used CD4+ T cells from PBMCs. The source is a human donor with Susac syndrome. CDR3s include the opening cysteine and the closing phenylalanine or tryptophan. The D gene is left open where the match is weak. The size of a clone is reported for some rows only, either as once, few or many, or as a class for expanded clones.

>TRBJ2-5|TRBV5-4|-|-|13
CASSFSSSETQYF
TGTGCCAGCAGCTTTAGCTCGTCAGAGACCCAGTACTTC
>TRBJ2-2|TRBV7-6|-|-|17
CASSLAAGQKNTGELFF
TGTGCCAGCAGCTTAGCTGCTGGACAGAAAAACACCGGGGAGCTGTTTTTT
>TRBJ2-1|TRBV7-9|-|-|14
CASSLDTRYNEQFF
TGTGCCAGCAGCTTAGATACTAGATACAATGAGCAGTTCTTC
>TRBJ2-4|TRBV6-1|-|-|15
CASSGLGVTKNIQYF
TGTGCCAGCAGTGGTTTAGGGGTAACCAAAAACATTCAGTACTTC
>TRBJ1-1|TRBV6-6|-|once|13
CAIGGILNTEAFF
TGTGCCATTGGGGGTATTTTGAACACTGAAGCTTTCTTT
>TRBJ2-7|TRBV9|TRBD1|-|15
CASSPRQGISYEQYF
TGTGCCAGCAGCCCTCGACAGGGGATTAGCTACGAGCAGTACTTC
>TRBJ2-5|TRBV9|TRBD1|-|14
CASSVDQGEETQYF
TGTGCCAGCAGCGTAGACCAGGGGGAAGAGACCCAGTACTTC
>TRBJ2-7|TRBV5-1|TRBD2|-|16
CASRPEPGLAGPEQYF
TGCGCCAGCAGGCCCGAGCCGGGACTAGCGGGGCCTGAGCAGTACTTC
>TRBJ1-5|TRBV30|-|-|12
CAWTRGGQPQHF
TGTGCCTGGACAAGGGGAGGTCAGCCCCAGCATTTT
>TRBJ2-1|TRBV18|TRBD2|-|18
CASSPGLAGGYSYNEQFF
TGTGCCAGCTCACCAGGACTAGCGGGGGGTTATTCCTACAATGAGCAGTTCTTC
>TRBJ2-1|TRBV27|-|-|17
CASSLPKVGSSYNEQFF
TGTGCCAGCAGTCTTCCTAAAGTAGGAAGCTCCTACAATGAGCAGTTCTTC
>TRBJ1-1|TRBV6-5|-|-|15
CASSPRTDPTTEAFF
TGTGCCAGCAGTCCCCGGACAGACCCGACCACTGAAGCTTTCTTT
>TRBJ2-7|TRBV5-4|TRBD2|-|18
CASSSLNGLAGATGEQYF
TGTGCCAGCAGCTCCTTAAATGGACTAGCGGGAGCGACAGGGGAGCAGTACTTC
>TRBJ2-7|TRBV7-2|TRBD2|once|15
CASSLDGGGTYEQYF
TGTGCCAGCAGCTTAGATGGCGGGGGAACCTACGAGCAGTACTTC
>TRBJ1-1|TRBV5-1|-|-|13
CASSSDLSTEAFF
TGCGCCAGCAGTTCGGACCTAAGCACTGAAGCTTTCTTT
>TRBJ2-5|TRBV12-3/TRBV12-4|TRBD2|-|15
CASRLAGGFQETQYF
TGTGCCAGCAGACTAGCGGGGGGTTTCCAAGAGACCCAGTACTTC
>TRBJ2-7|TRBV3-1|TRBD1|-|16
CASSQVLTGSTYEQYF
TGTGCCAGCAGCCAAGTCCTGACAGGGTCTACCTACGAGCAGTACTTC
>TRBJ2-1|TRBV20-1|TRBD2|-|18
CSATTLLGTSGRVNEQFF
TGCAGTGCTACCACCCTATTAGGGACTAGCGGGAGGGTCAATGAGCAGTTCTTC
>TRBJ2-2|TRBV20-1|TRBD2|-|18
CSARDSFKIAGGTGELFF
TGCAGTGCTAGAGATTCGTTTAAGATAGCGGGAGGAACCGGGGAGCTGTTTTTT
>TRBJ2-2|TRBV5-4|-|-|14
CASSYIGNTGELFF
TGTGCCAGCAGCTATATAGGGAACACCGGGGAGCTGTTTTTT
>TRBJ1-1|TRBV29-1|TRBD1|-|13
CSSNRGMNTEAFF
TGCAGCTCAAACAGGGGAATGAACACTGAAGCTTTCTTT
>TRBJ1-5|TRBV15|TRBD1|-|16
CATSRDKDRGNQPQHF
TGTGCCACCAGCAGAGATAAGGACAGGGGGAATCAGCCCCAGCATTTT
>TRBJ2-3|TRBV19|-|-|12
CATGALRDTQYF
TGTGCCACAGGGGCCCTGAGGGATACGCAGTATTTT
>TRBJ2-1|TRBV7-9|-|-|15
CASSPGQRKYNEQFF
TGTGCCAGCAGCCCTGGACAGAGAAAATACAATGAGCAGTTCTTC
>TRBJ2-3|TRBV18|-|-|14
CASSPQGVRDTQYF
TGTGCCAGCTCACCACAGGGGGTGAGGGATACGCAGTATTTT
>TRBJ2-7|TRBV7-6|TRBD1|-|19
CASSLAGTGVSTSSYEQYF
TGTGCCAGCAGCTTAGCCGGGACAGGGGTCTCCACGAGCTCCTACGAGCAGTACTTC
>TRBJ1-4|TRBV30|TRBD1|-|13
CAWSGQGGEKLFF
TGTGCCTGGAGTGGACAGGGAGGGGAAAAACTGTTTTTT
>TRBJ2-3|TRBV3-1|TRBD2|-|15
CASSQQRGGTDTQYF
TGTGCCAGCAGCCAACAGCGGGGGGGCACAGATACGCAGTATTTT
>TRBJ1-2|TRBV27|-|-|15
CASSEKGHRNYGYTF
TGTGCCAGCAGTGAGAAGGGACATAGGAACTATGGCTACACCTTC
>TRBJ2-7|TRBV7-2|TRBD2|-|15
CASSPSRRGGNEQYF
TGTGCCAGCAGCCCGTCCCGGCGGGGGGGCAACGAGCAGTACTTC
>TRBJ2-5|TRBV5-5|TRBD2|once|16
CASRHSGTSGGKTQYF
TGTGCCAGCAGGCACTCCGGGACTAGCGGGGGAAAGACCCAGTACTTC
>TRBJ2-7|TRBV12-3/TRBV12-4|TRBD1|-|15
CASSTNRGISYEQYF
TGTGCCAGCAGTACCAACAGGGGAATATCGTACGAGCAGTACTTC
>TRBJ2-3|TRBV5-4|-|-|13
CASSPWTGDTQYF
TGTGCCAGCAGCCCCTGGACGGGAGATACGCAGTATTTT
>TRBJ2-7|TRBV5-1|TRBD1|-|16
CASSQALTGETYEQYF
TGCGCCAGCAGCCAGGCTTTGACAGGGGAAACCTACGAGCAGTACTTC
>TRBJ2-5|TRBV10-2|TRBD1|-|13
CASRRGQGETQYF
TGCGCCAGCAGAAGGGGACAGGGAGAGACCCAGTACTTC
>TRBJ2-1|TRBV19|TRBD2|-|16
CASRASGAGSYNEQFF
TGTGCCAGTAGGGCTAGCGGGGCCGGGTCCTACAATGAGCAGTTCTTC
>TRBJ1-1|TRBV29-1|TRBD1|-|16
CSVERWSAGGGTEAFF
TGCAGCGTTGAACGTTGGAGTGCAGGGGGGGGAACTGAAGCTTTCTTT
>TRBJ1-2|TRBV18|-|once|15
CASSPQGTSREGYTF
TGTGCCAGCTCACCACAGGGGACATCCAGGGAGGGCTACACCTTC
>TRBJ2-7|TRBV7-9|-|-|14
CASSSSGVVDEQYF
TGTGCCAGCAGCTCATCAGGGGTGGTAGACGAGCAGTACTTC
>TRBJ1-2|TRBV6-5|-|-|15
CASSHSPDGTYGYTF
TGTGCCAGCAGTCACTCTCCCGACGGTACCTATGGCTACACCTTC
>TRBJ1-4|TRBV20-1|-|-|14
CSARDRDESEKLFF
TGCAGTGCTAGAGACAGGGATGAGAGTGAAAAACTGTTTTTT
>TRBJ1-2|TRBV7-2|-|-|16
CASSPLFGGAHYGYTF
TGTGCCAGCAGCCCGCTCTTCGGTGGGGCTCACTATGGCTACACCTTC
>TRBJ1-5|TRBV19|TRBD1|-|18
CASSDPGQGAYSNQPQHF
TGTGCCAGTAGTGACCCGGGACAGGGGGCCTATAGCAATCAGCCCCAGCATTTT
>TRBJ1-1|TRBV28|TRBD1|-|13
CASSFGDRTEAFF
TGTGCCAGCAGTTTTGGGGACAGGACTGAAGCTTTCTTT
>TRBJ2-7|TRBV20-1|TRBD2|few|13
CSARLAGVREQYF
TGCAGTGCTAGACTAGCGGGAGTGAGGGAGCAGTACTTC
>TRBJ1-2|TRBV5-1|TRBD1|-|15
CASSLDRETNYGYTF
TGCGCCAGCAGCCTGGACAGGGAGACTAACTATGGCTACACCTTC
>TRBJ1-6|TRBV12-3/TRBV12-4|-|few|14
CASSSGRKNSPLHF
TGTGCCAGCAGTTCGGGACGGAAGAATTCACCCCTCCACTTT
>TRBJ1-1|TRBV25-1|-|-|17
CASSEGDTRFTNTEAFF
TGTGCCAGCAGTGAGGGGGACACCCGATTTACAAACACTGAAGCTTTCTTT
>TRBJ2-2|TRBV11-3|TRBD1|-|14
CASAGTGNTGELFF
TGTGCCAGCGCAGGGACAGGGAACACCGGGGAGCTGTTTTTT
>TRBJ1-2|TRBV12-3/TRBV12-4|TRBD1|once|15
CASSFERTGNYGYTF
TGTGCCAGCAGTTTTGAACGGACAGGGAACTATGGCTACACCTTC
>TRBJ1-1|TRBV7-9|TRBD1|-|13
CASSLEGAGEAFF
TGTGCCAGCAGCTTAGAGGGGGCGGGTGAAGCTTTCTTT
>TRBJ2-3|TRBV7-2|TRBD2|-|16
CASSYHRTSGTDTQYF
TGTGCCAGCAGCTATCATCGGACTAGCGGGACAGATACGCAGTATTTT